This passage covers 5 T cell receptor beta chains from one sample sequenced in a study of human T cells and chemical hapten exposure. The time point: pre-sensitization, week 0. As for treatment: therapeutic diphenylcyclopropenone sensitization with weekly scalp DPC. TCRdb fed the RACE reads into MiXCR, producing one record per CDR3 protein. The sample consists of around 250,000 distinct CDR3 sequences, 7% to 10% of them appearing once. The specimen was whole blood, collected in connection with sensitization to the hapten diphenylcyclopropenone (DPC). These receptors were collected from a woman aged 40 to 55 with alopecia areata. Some clones in this sample may be carry-over from other donors' samples.

This clonotype has more than one count but fewer than ten. The CDR3 region has the DNA TGTGCCAGCAGCCAAGCGGTAGCCAAAAACATTCAGTACTTC. It is translated as CASSQAVAKNIQYF. The genes are TRBV3-1 and TRBJ2-4, with D uncertain. The CDR3 spans 14 residues. The V and J ends lost 1 base and 0 bases respectively, with 4 bases between them. Germline CDR1 and CDR2: LGHDT and YNNKEL (reference sequence).

This clonotype was detected only a few times. The chain employs TRBV7-2 and TRBJ1-5, with 9 nucleotides matching TRBD1. With V trimmed by 3 bases and J by 4 bases, 4 bases remained unmatched. CDR1 and CDR2 from the germline V gene are SGHTA and FQGNSA. The CDR3 contains 15 residues. The CDR3 loop reads CASSFGTGFNQPQHF. The DNA for the CDR3 is TGTGCCAGCAGCTTTGGGACAGGGTTTAATCAGCCCCAGCATTTT.

This clonotype has just a few counts. The CDR3 loop is CSVPTGRETQYF. CDR3 nucleotides: TGCAGCGTTCCCACAGGGCGGGAGACCCAGTACTTC. The chain recombines TRBV29-1 with TRBJ2-5; D is possibly TRBD1 (6 bases). Germline V gene sequence: CDR1 SQVTM, CDR2 ANQGSEA. This CDR3 has 12 amino acids. Trimming removed 5 bases at V and 5 bases at J, with 12 bases between.

The chain joins TRBV11-2 to TRBJ2-1, with 14 bases lining up with TRBD2. V lost 3 bases and J lost 3; bases outside the gene matches: 4. Per the germline V gene, CDR1 is SGHAT and CDR2 is FQNNGV. The CDR3 sequence is 17 residues long. For the CDR3, the DNA is TGTGCCAGCAGCTTTGGCGGGACTAGCGGGAGCTACAATGAGCAGTTCTTC. It encodes CASSFGGTSGSYNEQFF.

This clonotype was seen repeatedly, ten times or more. The chain combines TRBV7-2 with TRBJ1-1; D is unresolved. Deletions cut 4 bases from V and 4 bases from J, with 13 bases between. CDR1 SGHTA and CDR2 FQGNSA come from the germline V gene. The CDR3 loop spans 14 amino acids. The CDR3 region is CASSSRPDGTEAFF. The CDR3 region has the DNA TGTGCCAGCAGCTCGCGACCGGACGGCACTGAAGCTTTCTTT.